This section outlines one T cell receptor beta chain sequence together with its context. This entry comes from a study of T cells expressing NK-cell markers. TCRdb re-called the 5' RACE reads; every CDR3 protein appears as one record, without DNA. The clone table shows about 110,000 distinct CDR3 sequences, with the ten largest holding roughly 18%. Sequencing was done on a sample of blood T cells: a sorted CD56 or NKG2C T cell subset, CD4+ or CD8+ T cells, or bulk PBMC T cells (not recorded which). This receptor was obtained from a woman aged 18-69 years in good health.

The CDR3 is CASSKTSGGYNEQFF. The V call is TRBV5-1, the J call TRBJ2-1; TCRdb selects TRBD2, and the lack of DNA leaves this call unchecked. The CDR3 loop spans 15 amino acids. CDR1 is SGHRS and CDR2 is YFSETQ in the germline V gene.